This T cell receptor beta chain stems from a study of graft-versus-host responses after intestinal transplantation. At the level of the study: Each of the recipients got a multivisceral, liver-intestinal, or isolated intestinal transplant.

This table comes from immunoSEQ multiplex PCR, and its TCRdb copy is limited to in-frame clones, with some not included. The table shows about 54,000 clones, with about 90% occurring only once. Study-level results: Clonal ratios of graft-versus-host to host-versus-graft in allografts were high for patients exhibiting graft-donor T cell macrochimerism.

As concerns this clone: Its antigen remains unidentified.

Trimming shortened V by 4 bases and J by 6 bases, and 14 bases separated the two germline ends. Germline loops: CDR1 MNHNS, CDR2 SASEGT. The length of the CDR3 is 14 residues. The rearrangement joins TRBV6-1 to TRBJ2-3, with D tentatively TRBD1 (7 bases). The sequencing here drew on PBMCs, taken about 93 weeks after intestinal transplant. The source of this sequence is a human patient who received an intestinal transplant, so some T cells may come from the graft donor. CDR3 amino acids: CASSATGEADTQYF. The CDR3 coding sequence is TGTGCCAGCAGTGCCACAGGGGAGGCGGATACGCAGTATTTT.